A single sample gave rise to the 27 T cell receptor beta chains below, sequenced in a study of T cell responses to AZD1222 COVID-19 vaccine. Profiling relied on immunoSEQ multiplex PCR, and the TCRdb table lists in-frame clones only, not all of them. The sample holds about 140,000 clones; around 90% are singletons and the top ten take around 2.8%. The source material was peripheral blood, sampled on day 0 of AZD1222 vaccination. The origin of the receptors is an adult in good health.

CDR3 nucleotides: TGTGCCAGCAGCTCAATAGACACCATATATTTT. Protein product: CASSSIDTIYF. This chain links TRBV11-2 with TRBJ1-3; D gene unclear. Trimming removed 4 bases from V and 8 bases from J, with 6 bases in between. In germline, CDR1 is SGHAT, CDR2 FQNNGV. The CDR3 loop spans 11 amino acids.

The genes are TRBV5-1 and TRBJ1-2, with a tentative D call TRBD1 (6 bases). The CDR3 loop spans 12 amino acids. V was shortened by 5 bases and J by 6 bases, with 11 bases between the two germline ends. Germline CDR1 SGHRS, CDR2 YFSETQ. CDR3 nucleotides: TGCGCCAGCAGTCCACAGGGAGATGGCTACACCTTC. This codes for CASSPQGDGYTF.

To note about this clone: The sample carries other DNA sequences with the same CDR3. The rearrangement joins TRBV4-2 to TRBJ1-2; possibly TRBD1 for D (5 bases). V lost 0 bases and J 8 bases, leaving 10 bases between the germline ends. The CDR3 extends over 13 amino acids. The germline CDR1 and CDR2 sequences are LGHNA and YNFKEQ. Here the CDR3 reads CASSQDQGGGYTF. CDR3 nucleotides: TGTGCCAGCAGCCAAGATCAGGGAGGCGGCTACACCTTC.

The CDR3 here is CASSFRGNTEAFF. The CDR3 DNA is TGTGCCAGCAGCTTTCGCGGGAACACTGAAGCTTTCTTT. This rearrangement joins TRBV13 to TRBJ1-1, with no clear D. V lost 3 bases, J lost 1 base, and 6 bases lay in between. Germline loops: CDR1 PRHDT, CDR2 FYEKMQ (reference sequence). The CDR3 is made up of 13 amino acids.

The CDR3 sequence is CASSRDGTGDGYTF. The CDR3 bases are TGTGCCAGCAGCCGAGACGGGACAGGGGATGGCTACACCTTC. The chain joins TRBV7-8 to TRBJ1-2, with TRBD1 matching over 10 bases. Trimming at V came to 5 bases and at J to 6 bases, leaving 6 bases not matched to a gene. The germline gives CDR1 SGHVS, CDR2 FQNEAQ. The CDR3 is 14 amino acids.

The V call is TRBV12-5, the J call TRBJ2-5, with D perhaps assigned TRBD1 or TRBD2 (6 bases each). This CDR3 contains 11 residues. V was clipped by 3 bases and J by 9 bases, with 8 bases between them. Germline V gene data show CDR1 as LGHNT and CDR2 as FRNRAP. The CDR3 bases are TGTGCTAGTGGTTTAGGGGGGTCCCAGTACTTC. It encodes CASGLGGSQYF.

V is TRBV30 and J is TRBJ2-5, with D possibly being TRBD2 (6 bases). Germline V gives CDR1 GTSNPN, CDR2 SVGIG (reference sequence). Trimming cost V 4 bases and J 6 bases, with 12 bases left between them. The CDR3 totals 12 residues. For the CDR3, the DNA is TGTGCCTGGACTTCCGCGGGGAAGACCCAGTACTTC. Translation: CAWTSAGKTQYF.

The rearrangement joins TRBV5-1 to TRBJ2-3; the D is unclear. There are 16 residues in the CDR3. V was shortened by 3 bases and J by 2 bases, with 16 bases between the two germline ends. Germline V lookup: CDR1 SGHRS, CDR2 YFSETQ. CDR3 nucleotide sequence: TGCGCCAGCAGCTCTCCCCCCAGAGCTATCACAGATACGCAGTATTTT. It yields the protein CASSSPPRAITDTQYF.

V gene TRBV14 combines with J gene TRBJ1-4, with 8 bases fitting TRBD1. The V and J ends lost 7 bases and 1 base, in that order; junction bases with no gene match: 17. The CDR3 covers 19 residues. Germline V lookup: CDR1 SGHDN, CDR2 FVKESK. As DNA, the CDR3 is TGTGCCAGCACCCCAGGGTCCCTGACAGGGGTGAGAACTAATGAAAAACTGTTTTTT. Protein: CASTPGSLTGVRTNEKLFF.

The V and J genes are TRBV27 and TRBJ1-6; 7 bases fit TRBD1. The CDR3 spans 15 residues. The V gene's germline CDR1 is MNHEY and CDR2 SMNVEV (reference sequence). The V segment lost 5 bases and the J segment 3 bases; nucleotides outside the gene matches: 4. The CDR3 region is CASSKGAFYNSPLHF. As DNA, the CDR3 is TGTGCCAGCAGTAAGGGGGCCTTCTATAATTCACCCCTCCACTTT.

The chain couples TRBV9 to TRBJ2-1; 12 bases map to TRBD2. Trimming took 4 bases from V and 2 from J; bases not matched to a gene: 4. The CDR3 consists of 16 residues. CDR1 SGDLS and CDR2 YYNGEE come from the germline V gene. This CDR3 reads CASSTRLAGAYNEQFF. As DNA, the CDR3 is TGTGCCAGCAGCACCAGACTAGCGGGGGCCTACAATGAGCAGTTCTTC.

This clone was detected only a few times. The chain joins TRBV29-1 to TRBJ2-3; 9 bases fit TRBD2. This CDR3 is built from 15 residues. Germline V CDR1 and CDR2: SQVTM, ANQGSEA. The V segment lost 5 bases and the J segment 2 bases; nucleotides outside the gene matches: 8. DNA of the CDR3: TGCAGCGTTTTAGTAGCGGGGGATAACACAGATACGCAGTATTTT. It encodes CSVLVAGDNTDTQYF.

The chain links TRBV27 to TRBJ2-3; D remains unclear. The CDR3 covers 15 residues. Germline assignment: CDR1 MNHEY and CDR2 SMNVEV (reference sequence). V lost 4 bases to trimming and J lost 1 base, with 12 bases between them. The CDR3 is CASSYGNDRTDTQYF. CDR3 coding DNA: TGTGCCAGCAGTTATGGAAACGATCGCACAGATACGCAGTATTTT.

This sequence joins TRBV7-3 and TRBJ2-1; the match to TRBD2 covers 12 bases. There are 15 residues in the CDR3. From germline, CDR1 is SGHTA and CDR2 FQGTGA. Trimming took 0 bases from V and 7 from J; bases not matched to a gene: 1. The CDR3 region is CASSLTLAGGNEQFF. DNA for the CDR3: TGTGCCAGCAGCTTAACACTAGCGGGGGGTAATGAGCAGTTCTTC.

The chain carries TRBV27 and TRBJ2-3, with 14 bases aligning to TRBD2. CDR3 length: 18 amino acids. Germline loops: CDR1 MNHEY, CDR2 SMNVEV (reference sequence). J gave up 0 bases and V 3 bases, and 5 bases lay outside the gene matches. The CDR3 DNA follows: TGTGCCAGCAGTTTCCCAGGGACTAGCGGGAGTAGCACAGATACGCAGTATTTT. Amino acids: CASSFPGTSGSSTDTQYF.

This clone was picked up a small number of times. The V and J genes are TRBV7-2 and TRBJ1-2; possible D gene TRBD1, 6 bases. Trimming cost V 5 bases and J 4 bases, with 17 bases left between them. The CDR3 runs 15 residues. Germline loops: CDR1 SGHTA, CDR2 FQGNSA. CDR3 in amino acids: CASSPHVGGGYGYTF. In DNA, the CDR3 is TGTGCCAGCAGCCCGCACGTCGGGGGCGGCTATGGCTACACCTTC. The variable domain in full, completed from reference TRBV7-2 and TRBJ1-2, reads GAGVSQSPSNKVTEKGKDVELRCDPISGHTALYWYRQSLGQGLEFLIYFQGNSAPDKSGLPSDRFSAERTGGSVSTLTIQRTQQEDSAVYLCASSPHVGGGYGYTFGSGTRLTVV.

The chain uses TRBV7-2 and TRBJ1-2; D remains ambiguous. Germline V gives CDR1 SGHTA, CDR2 FQGNSA. The germline V and J ends were trimmed by 3 bases and 7 bases, with 12 bases remaining between them. The CDR3 covers 13 residues. CDR3: CASSFTRGPGYTF. The CDR3 DNA reads TGTGCCAGCAGCTTTACCCGGGGTCCTGGCTACACCTTC. Combining the CDR3 with reference TRBV7-2 and TRBJ1-2 gives the whole variable domain GAGVSQSPSNKVTEKGKDVELRCDPISGHTALYWYRQSLGQGLEFLIYFQGNSAPDKSGLPSDRFSAERTGGSVSTLTIQRTQQEDSAVYLCASSFTRGPGYTFGSGTRLTVV.

This chain links TRBV7-8 with TRBJ2-2; D is unresolved. Trimming removed 3 bases at V and 0 bases at J, with 8 bases between. This CDR3 has 15 residues. Per germline, CDR1 SGHVS and CDR2 FQNEAQ. CDR3 nucleotide sequence: TGTGCCAGCAGCTTTTTACAATCGAACACCGGGGAGCTGTTTTTT. It specifies CASSFLQSNTGELFF. The variable domain in full, with the rest retrieved from reference TRBV7-8 and TRBJ2-2, is GAGVSQSPRYKVAKRGQDVALRCDPISGHVSLFWYQQALGQGPEFLTYFQNEAQLDKSGLPSDRFFAERPEGSVSTLKIQRTQQEDSAVYLCASSFLQSNTGELFFGEGSRLTVL.

This chain links TRBV4-1 with TRBJ2-1; D unclear. CDR1 and CDR2 from the germline V gene are MGHRA and YSYEKL. The CDR3 has 15 amino acids. The ends were cut back, 0 bases at V and 3 bases at J, with 9 bases in the middle. The CDR3 is CASSQDPPHYNEQFF. In nucleotides, the CDR3 is TGCGCCAGCAGCCAAGATCCGCCGCACTACAATGAGCAGTTCTTC.

V usage is TRBV3-1 (or the pseudogene TRBV3-2) and J usage is TRBJ1-1; perhaps TRBD1 as D (5 bases). V lost 1 base to trimming and J lost 5 bases, with 5 bases between them. This CDR3 is 12 amino acids long. Germline V gene sequence: CDR1 LGHDT, CDR2 YNNKEL (reference sequence). CDR3 residues: CASSQGGTEAFF. The CDR3 nucleotides are TGTGCCAGCAGCCAAGGGGGGACTGAAGCTTTCTTT.

This clone occurred once. The chain joins TRBV6-2 or TRBV6-3 to TRBJ2-1; weak D call: TRBD1 (5 bases). The CDR3 totals 13 residues. Germline CDR1 and CDR2: MNHEY and SVGEGT. V was shortened by 0 bases and J by 9 bases, with 9 bases between the two germline ends. The CDR3 DNA follows: TGTGCCAGCAGTTACTCTCCCAGGGCTGAGCAGTTCTTC. This translates into CASSYSPRAEQFF.

The J gene is TRBJ1-1, the V gene TRBV2; D gene ambiguous. CDR1 and CDR2 from the germline V gene are SNHLY and FYNNEI. The V gene lost 8 bases and the J gene lost 5 bases, with 12 bases spanning the gap. CDR3 length: 12 amino acids. CDR3 protein: CASPRAGTEAFF. The CDR3 DNA follows: TGTGCCAGCCCTCGGGCCGGGACTGAAGCTTTCTTT.

This rearrangement joins TRBV12-5 to TRBJ2-7, with 8 bases lining up with TRBD2. J gave up 7 bases and V 1 base, and 9 bases lay outside the gene matches. Germline loops: CDR1 LGHNT, CDR2 FRNRAP. The CDR3 consists of 15 residues. The CDR3 loop reads CASGLDPGGFREQYF. The CDR3 coding sequence is TGTGCTAGTGGTTTGGACCCGGGGGGGTTTCGGGAGCAGTACTTC.

The genes are TRBV7-9 and TRBJ1-2; maybe TRBD1 (6 bases). The CDR3 is 16 residues long. Germline CDR1 SEHNR, CDR2 FQNEAQ (reference sequence). Deletions cut 0 bases from V and 0 bases from J, with 11 bases between. CDR3 amino acids: CASSLAQGSANYGYTF. CDR3 coding DNA: TGTGCCAGCAGCTTAGCGCAGGGGAGCGCTAACTATGGCTACACCTTC.

This clone was observed once. The V and J genes are TRBV7-6 and TRBJ1-5; D is unclear. The V and J ends lost 2 bases and 5 bases respectively, with 10 bases between them. This CDR3 contains 14 residues. Germline CDR1 and CDR2: SGHVS and FNYEAQ. CDR3 sequence (DNA): TGTGCCAGCAGCTTAATGGCAGGCGATCAGCCCCAGCATTTT. Protein: CASSLMAGDQPQHF. The variable domain in full, completed from reference TRBV7-6 and TRBJ1-5, reads GAGVSQSPRYKVTKRGQDVALRCDPISGHVSLYWYRQALGQGPEFLTYFNYEAQQDKSGLPNDRFSAERPEGSISTLTIQRTEQRDSAMYRCASSLMAGDQPQHFGDGTRLSIL.

This clone was counted once. This sequence joins TRBV28 and TRBJ2-5; D is uncertain. V lost 1 base and J lost 2, with 17 bases in between. Germline V lookup: CDR1 MDHEN, CDR2 SYDVKM. The CDR3 covers 17 residues. CDR3 nucleotides: TGTGCCAGCAGTTTATCCCCCGGTGGCGGAAGTCAAGAGACCCAGTACTTC. Translation gives CASSLSPGGGSQETQYF.

The genes are TRBV18 and TRBJ2-1; 15 bases line up with TRBD2. The V and J ends lost 2 bases and 6 bases, in that order; junction bases with no gene match: 8. Germline lookup yields CDR1 KGHSH and CDR2 LQKENI. This CDR3 is built from 18 residues. CDR3: CASSPRTSGGAVRNEQFF. The CDR3 DNA reads TGTGCCAGCTCACCAAGGACTAGCGGGGGGGCTGTTCGCAATGAGCAGTTCTTC.